The clone carrying this T cell receptor beta chain was seen many times. The sample belongs to a study of CD8 T cells in ankylosing spondylitis. TCRdb redid the calling of the 5' RACE reads with MiXCR, one entry per CDR3 protein. Among more than 110,000 distinct CDR3 sequences, roughly 8.8% were seen once, and the ten largest hold 7.3%. CDR1 and CDR2 (germline): SGDLS, YYNGEE. This CDR3 spans 16 amino acids. The V end was cut by 4 bases, the J end by 3 bases, with 19 bases between. The specimen sequenced was synovial fluid, either unsorted or a sorted T cell fraction (not recorded which). The chain joins TRBV9 to TRBJ1-2; TRBD1 might be the D (6 bases). This sequence was found in a male donor with ankylosing spondylitis. CDR3 amino acids: CASSPSLSGHDYGYTF. The CDR3 nucleotides read TGTGCCAGCAGCCCCTCGCTCTCGGGACACGACTATGGCTACACCTTC. The whole variable domain, filled in from reference TRBV9 and TRBJ1-2, reads DSGVTQTPKHLITATGQRVTLRCSPRSGDLSVYWYQQSLDQGLQFLIQYYNGEERAKGNILERFSAQQFPDLHSELNLSSLELGDSALYFCASSPSLSGHDYGYTFGSGTRLTVV.